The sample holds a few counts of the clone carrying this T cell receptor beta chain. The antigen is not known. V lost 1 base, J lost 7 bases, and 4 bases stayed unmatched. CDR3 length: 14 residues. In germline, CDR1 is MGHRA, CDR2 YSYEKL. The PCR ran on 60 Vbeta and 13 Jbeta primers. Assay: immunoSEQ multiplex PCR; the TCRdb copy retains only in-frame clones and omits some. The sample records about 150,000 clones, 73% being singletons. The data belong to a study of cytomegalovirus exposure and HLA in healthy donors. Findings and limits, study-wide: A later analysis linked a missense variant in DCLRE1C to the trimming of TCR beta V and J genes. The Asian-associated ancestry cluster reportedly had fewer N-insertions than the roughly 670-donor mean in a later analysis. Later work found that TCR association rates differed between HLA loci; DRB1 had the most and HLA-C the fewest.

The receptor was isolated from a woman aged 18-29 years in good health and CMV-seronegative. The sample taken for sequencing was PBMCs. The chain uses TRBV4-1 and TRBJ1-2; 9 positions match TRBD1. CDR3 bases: TGCGCCAGCAGCCAAGTGGGACAGGGAAGTGGCTACACCTTC. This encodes CASSQVGQGSGYTF.